This T cell receptor beta chain was recorded in a study of T cell repertoires in MIS-A myocarditis. Method: immunoSEQ multiplex PCR; TCRdb's copy keeps in-frame clones and lacks some. The sample carries about 5,800 clones, around 75% recorded once. This receptor was obtained from a man aged 18 to 35 with fulminant myocarditis from multisystem inflammatory syndrome in adults (MIS-A) after COVID-19. The source material was interventricular septum heart tissue obtained at autopsy.

The CDR3 nucleotides read TGTGCCAGCAGCTTAAAACTCGGGGAGCTGTTTTTT. Protein product: CASSLKLGELFF. The genes are TRBV7-2 and TRBJ2-2; D gene uncertain. The CDR3 sequence is 12 residues long. Trimming removed 2 bases from V and 7 bases from J, with 5 bases in between. Germline loops: CDR1 SGHTA, CDR2 FQGNSA. Full variable domain (rest looked up from reference TRBV7-2 and TRBJ2-2): GAGVSQSPSNKVTEKGKDVELRCDPISGHTALYWYRQSLGQGLEFLIYFQGNSAPDKSGLPSDRFSAERTGGSVSTLTIQRTQQEDSAVYLCASSLKLGELFFGEGSRLTVL.